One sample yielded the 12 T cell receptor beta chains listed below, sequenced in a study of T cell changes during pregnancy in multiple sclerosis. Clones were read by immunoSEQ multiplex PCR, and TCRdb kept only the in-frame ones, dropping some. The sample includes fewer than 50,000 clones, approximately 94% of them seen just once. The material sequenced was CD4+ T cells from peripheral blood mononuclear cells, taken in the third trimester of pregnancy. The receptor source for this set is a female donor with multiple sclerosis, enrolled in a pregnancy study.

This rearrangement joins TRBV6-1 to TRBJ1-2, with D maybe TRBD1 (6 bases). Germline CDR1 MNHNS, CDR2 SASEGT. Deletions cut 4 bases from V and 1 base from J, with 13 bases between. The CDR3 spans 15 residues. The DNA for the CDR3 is TGTGCCAGCAGTGCCGGGACAAGGGTTAACTATGGCTACACCTTC. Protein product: CASSAGTRVNYGYTF.

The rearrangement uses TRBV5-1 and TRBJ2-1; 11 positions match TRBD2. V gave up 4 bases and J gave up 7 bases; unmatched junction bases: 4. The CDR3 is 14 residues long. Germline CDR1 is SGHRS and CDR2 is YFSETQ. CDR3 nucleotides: TGCGCCAGCAGCGTAGCGGGAGGGCGGAATGAGCAGTTCTTC. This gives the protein CASSVAGGRNEQFF. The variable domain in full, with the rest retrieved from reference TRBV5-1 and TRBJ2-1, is KAGVTQTPRYLIKTRGQQVTLSCSPISGHRSVSWYQQTPGQGLQFLFEYFSETQRNKGNFPGRFSGRQFSNSRSEMNVSTLELGDSALYLCASSVAGGRNEQFFGPGTRLTVL.

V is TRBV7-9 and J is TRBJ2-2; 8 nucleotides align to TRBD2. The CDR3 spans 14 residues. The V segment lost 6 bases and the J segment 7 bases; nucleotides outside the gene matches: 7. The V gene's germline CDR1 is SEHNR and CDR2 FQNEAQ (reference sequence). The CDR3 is CASRERELIGELFF. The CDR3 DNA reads TGTGCCAGCAGGGAGCGGGAGTTGATCGGGGAGCTGTTTTTT.

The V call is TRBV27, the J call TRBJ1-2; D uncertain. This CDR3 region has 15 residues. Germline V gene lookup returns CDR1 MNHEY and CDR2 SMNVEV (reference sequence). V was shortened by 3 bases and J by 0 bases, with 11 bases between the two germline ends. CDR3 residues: CASSFGGGTNYGYTF. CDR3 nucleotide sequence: TGTGCCAGCAGTTTTGGAGGCGGAACTAACTATGGCTACACCTTC.

The CDR3 DNA reads as TGTGCCAGCAGCGTCCCCCCAGCGAACACCGGGGAGCTGTTTTTT. Its translation is CASSVPPANTGELFF. The rearrangement uses TRBV9 and TRBJ2-2; no definite D call. Germline CDR1 and CDR2: SGDLS and YYNGEE. The CDR3 covers 15 residues. Trimming removed 2 bases from V and 0 bases from J, with 8 bases in between.

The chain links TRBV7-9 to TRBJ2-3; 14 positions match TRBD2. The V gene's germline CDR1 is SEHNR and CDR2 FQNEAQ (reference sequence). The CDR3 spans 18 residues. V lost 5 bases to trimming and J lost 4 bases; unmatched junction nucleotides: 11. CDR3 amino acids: CASSRGLAGDRVPDTQYF. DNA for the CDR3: TGTGCCAGCAGCCGGGGACTAGCGGGAGATAGGGTCCCAGATACGCAGTATTTT.

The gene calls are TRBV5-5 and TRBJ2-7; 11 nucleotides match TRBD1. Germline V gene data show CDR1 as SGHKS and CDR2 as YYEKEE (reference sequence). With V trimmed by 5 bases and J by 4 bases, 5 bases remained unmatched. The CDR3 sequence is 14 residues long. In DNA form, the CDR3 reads TGTGCCAGCAGGATTGGACAGGGGGCTTACGAGCAGTACTTC. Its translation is CASRIGQGAYEQYF. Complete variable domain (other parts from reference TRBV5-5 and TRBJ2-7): DAGVTQSPTHLIKTRGQQVTLRCSPISGHKSVSWYQQVLGQGPQFIFQYYEKEERGRGNFPDRFSARQFPNYSSELNVNALLLGDSALYLCASRIGQGAYEQYFGPGTRLTVT.

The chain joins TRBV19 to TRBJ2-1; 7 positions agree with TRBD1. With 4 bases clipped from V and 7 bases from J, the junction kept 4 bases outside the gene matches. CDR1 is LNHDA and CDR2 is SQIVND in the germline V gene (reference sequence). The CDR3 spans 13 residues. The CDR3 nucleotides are TGTGCCAGTAGTACTACAGGGGTGAATGAGCAGTTCTTC. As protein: CASSTTGVNEQFF.

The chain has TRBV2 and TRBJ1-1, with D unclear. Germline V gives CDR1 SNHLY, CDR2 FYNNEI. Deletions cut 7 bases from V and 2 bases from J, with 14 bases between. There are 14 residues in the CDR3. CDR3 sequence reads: CASTGEEVNTEAFF. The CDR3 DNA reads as TGTGCCAGCACCGGGGAAGAGGTAAACACTGAAGCTTTCTTT.

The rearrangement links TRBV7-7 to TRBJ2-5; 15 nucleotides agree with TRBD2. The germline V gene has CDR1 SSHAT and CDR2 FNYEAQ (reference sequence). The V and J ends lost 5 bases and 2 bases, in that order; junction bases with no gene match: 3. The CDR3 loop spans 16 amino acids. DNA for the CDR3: TGTGCCAGCAGCCTGGGACTAGCGGGGGGTCAAGAGACCCAGTACTTC. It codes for CASSLGLAGGQETQYF.

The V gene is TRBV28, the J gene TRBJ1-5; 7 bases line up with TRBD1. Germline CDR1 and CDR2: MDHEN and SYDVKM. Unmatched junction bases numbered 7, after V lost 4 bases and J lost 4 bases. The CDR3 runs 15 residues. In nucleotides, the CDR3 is TGTGCCAGCAGTTCCCTCGGACAGGCTAATCAGCCCCAGCATTTT. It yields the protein CASSSLGQANQPQHF.

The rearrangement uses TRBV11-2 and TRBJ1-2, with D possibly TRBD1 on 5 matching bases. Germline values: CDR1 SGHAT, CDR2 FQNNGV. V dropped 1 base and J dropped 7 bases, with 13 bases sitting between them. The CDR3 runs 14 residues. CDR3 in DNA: TGTGCCAGCAGCTTAGGTGGACACCCACGTGGCTACACCTTC. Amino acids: CASSLGGHPRGYTF.